The entry below gives a single TCR beta chain sequence along with its context. The target antigen is unknown. This sample was included in a study of Tregs in tolerant kidney transplant recipients. Clones were read by immunoSEQ multiplex PCR, and TCRdb kept only the in-frame ones, dropping some. Seen here are 92,000 or so clones, more than 80% observed once, and the top ten hold roughly 4.3%. Study outcomes and limitations: Few patients were studied, so findings need validation in larger groups. The most relevant donor-specific Treg TCRbeta repertoire apparently came from expansion with activated donor B cells.

The CDR3 is 15 residues long. CDR1 and CDR2 (germline): SGHVS, FNYEAQ. V lost 7 bases and J lost 4, with 19 bases in between. The sample taken for sequencing was CD8+ T cells from blood. This TCR was sampled from a human donor in good health. V is TRBV7-6 and J is TRBJ2-5; D is perhaps TRBD2 (6 bases). The CDR3 region has the DNA TGTGCCAGCACCCCGCGGGGAGTTGGAGGAGAGACCCAGTACTTC. This gives the protein CASTPRGVGGETQYF.